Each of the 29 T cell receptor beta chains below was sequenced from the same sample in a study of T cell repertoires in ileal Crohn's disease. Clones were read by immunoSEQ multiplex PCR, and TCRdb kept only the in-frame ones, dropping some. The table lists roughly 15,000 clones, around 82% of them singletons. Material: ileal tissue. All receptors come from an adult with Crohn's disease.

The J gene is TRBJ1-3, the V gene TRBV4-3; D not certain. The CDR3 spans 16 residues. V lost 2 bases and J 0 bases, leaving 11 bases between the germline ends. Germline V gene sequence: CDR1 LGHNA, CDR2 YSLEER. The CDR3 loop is CASSQTPADSGNTIYF. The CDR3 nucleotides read TGCGCCAGCAGCCAAACTCCGGCGGACTCTGGAAACACCATATATTTT.

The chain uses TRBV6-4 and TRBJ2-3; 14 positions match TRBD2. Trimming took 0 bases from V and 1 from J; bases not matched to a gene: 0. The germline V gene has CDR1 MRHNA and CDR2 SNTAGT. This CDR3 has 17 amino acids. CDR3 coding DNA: TGTGCCAGCAGTGACTCGACTAGCGGGGGGGGCACAGATACGCAGTATTTT. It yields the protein CASSDSTSGGGTDTQYF.

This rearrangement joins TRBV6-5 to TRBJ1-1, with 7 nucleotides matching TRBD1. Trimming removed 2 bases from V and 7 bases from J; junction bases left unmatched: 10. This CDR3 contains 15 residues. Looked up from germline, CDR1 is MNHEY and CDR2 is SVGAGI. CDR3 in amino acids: CASSYGWQGVGEAFF. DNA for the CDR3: TGTGCCAGCAGTTACGGTTGGCAGGGGGTAGGTGAAGCTTTCTTT.

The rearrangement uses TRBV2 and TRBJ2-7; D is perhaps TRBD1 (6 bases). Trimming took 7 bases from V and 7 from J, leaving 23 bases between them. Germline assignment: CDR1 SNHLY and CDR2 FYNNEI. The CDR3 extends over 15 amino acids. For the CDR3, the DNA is TGTGCCAGCACGAACGCCGGGACAAAAGCCCAAGAGCAGTACTTC. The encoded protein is CASTNAGTKAQEQYF.

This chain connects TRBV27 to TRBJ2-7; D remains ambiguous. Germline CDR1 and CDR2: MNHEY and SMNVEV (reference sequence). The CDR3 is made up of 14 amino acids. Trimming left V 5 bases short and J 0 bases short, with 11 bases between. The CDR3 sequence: CASSPTAASYEQYF. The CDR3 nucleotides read TGTGCCAGCAGTCCTACGGCGGCCTCCTACGAGCAGTACTTC.

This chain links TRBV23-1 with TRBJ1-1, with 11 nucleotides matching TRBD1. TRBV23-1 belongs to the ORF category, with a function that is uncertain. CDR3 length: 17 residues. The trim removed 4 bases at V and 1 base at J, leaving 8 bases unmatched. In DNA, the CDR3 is TGCGCCAGCAGTCGAAGGACAGGGGGCTGTAGGAACACTGAAGCTTTCTTT. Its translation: CASSRRTGGCRNTEAFF.

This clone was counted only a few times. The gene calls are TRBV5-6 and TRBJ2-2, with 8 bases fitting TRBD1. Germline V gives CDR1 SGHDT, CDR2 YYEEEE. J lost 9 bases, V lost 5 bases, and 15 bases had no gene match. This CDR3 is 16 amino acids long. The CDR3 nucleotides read TGTGCCAGCAGTTCCGGGACAGGTGCGGTATTACGGGAGCTGTTTTTT. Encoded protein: CASSSGTGAVLRELFF.

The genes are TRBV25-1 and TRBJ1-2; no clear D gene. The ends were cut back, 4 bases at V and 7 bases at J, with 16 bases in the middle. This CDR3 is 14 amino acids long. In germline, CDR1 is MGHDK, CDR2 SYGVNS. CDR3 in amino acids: CASSGSREGTGYTF. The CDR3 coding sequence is TGTGCCAGCAGTGGGTCTCGTGAGGGTACTGGCTACACCTTC.

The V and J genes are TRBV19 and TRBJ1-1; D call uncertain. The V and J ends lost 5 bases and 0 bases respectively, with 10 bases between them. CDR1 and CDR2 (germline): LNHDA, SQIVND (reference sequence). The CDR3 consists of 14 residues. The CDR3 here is CASSLEGMNTEAFF. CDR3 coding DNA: TGTGCCAGTAGTTTGGAGGGCATGAACACTGAAGCTTTCTTT.

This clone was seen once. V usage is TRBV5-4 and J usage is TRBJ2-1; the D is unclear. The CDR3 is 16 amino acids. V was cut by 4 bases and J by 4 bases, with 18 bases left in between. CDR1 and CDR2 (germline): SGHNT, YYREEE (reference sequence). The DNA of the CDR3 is TGTGCCAGCAGCCTCTCCGTTAGCCTCCCATACAATGAGCAGTTCTTC. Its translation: CASSLSVSLPYNEQFF. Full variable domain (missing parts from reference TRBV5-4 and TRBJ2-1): ETGVTQSPTHLIKTRGQQVTLRCSSQSGHNTVSWYQQALGQGPQFIFQYYREEENGRGNFPPRFSGLQFPNYSSELNVNALELDDSALYLCASSLSVSLPYNEQFFGPGTRLTVL.

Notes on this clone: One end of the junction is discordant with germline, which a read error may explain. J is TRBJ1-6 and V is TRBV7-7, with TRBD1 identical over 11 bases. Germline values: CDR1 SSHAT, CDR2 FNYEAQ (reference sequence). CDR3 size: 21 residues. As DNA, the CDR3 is TGTGCTAGCAGCTTACGGACAGGGGGCCTTAAACCGTACACCTATAATTCACCCCTCCACTTT. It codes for CASSLRTGGLKPYTYNSPLHF.

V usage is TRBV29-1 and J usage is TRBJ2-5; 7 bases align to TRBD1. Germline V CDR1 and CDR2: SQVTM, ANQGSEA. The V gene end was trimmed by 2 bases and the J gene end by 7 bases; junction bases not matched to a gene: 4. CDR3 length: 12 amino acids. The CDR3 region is CSVERGGGTQYF. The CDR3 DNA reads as TGCAGCGTTGAAAGAGGGGGCGGGACCCAGTACTTC.

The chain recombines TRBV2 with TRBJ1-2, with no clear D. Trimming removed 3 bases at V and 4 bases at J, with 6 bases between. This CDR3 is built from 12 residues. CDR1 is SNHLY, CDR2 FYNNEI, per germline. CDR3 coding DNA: TGTGCCAGCAGTGACAGTGTCTATGGCTACACCTTC. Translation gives CASSDSVYGYTF.

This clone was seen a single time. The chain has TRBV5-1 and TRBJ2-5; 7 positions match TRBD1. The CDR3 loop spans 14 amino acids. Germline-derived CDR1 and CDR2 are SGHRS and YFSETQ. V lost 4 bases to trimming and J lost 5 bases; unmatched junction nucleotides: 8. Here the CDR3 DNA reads TGCGCCAGCAGCCCGATGACAGGGCCGGAGACCCAGTACTTC. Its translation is CASSPMTGPETQYF.

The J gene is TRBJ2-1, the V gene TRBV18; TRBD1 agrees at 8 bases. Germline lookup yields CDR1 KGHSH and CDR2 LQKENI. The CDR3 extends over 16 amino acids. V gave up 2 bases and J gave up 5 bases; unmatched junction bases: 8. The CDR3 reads CASSPRGGQGNNEQFF. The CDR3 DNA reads TGTGCCAGCTCACCAAGGGGCGGACAGGGTAACAATGAGCAGTTCTTC.

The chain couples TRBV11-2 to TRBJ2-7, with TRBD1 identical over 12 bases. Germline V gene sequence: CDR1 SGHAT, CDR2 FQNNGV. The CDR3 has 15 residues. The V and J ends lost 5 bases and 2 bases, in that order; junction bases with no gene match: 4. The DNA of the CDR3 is TGTGCCAGCAGCCCGGGACAGGGGGCAACCTACGAGCAGTACTTC. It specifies CASSPGQGATYEQYF.

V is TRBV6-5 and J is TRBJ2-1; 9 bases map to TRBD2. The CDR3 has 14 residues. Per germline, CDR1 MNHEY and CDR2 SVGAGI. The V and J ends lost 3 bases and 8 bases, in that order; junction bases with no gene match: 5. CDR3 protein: CASSYRPSGDEQFF. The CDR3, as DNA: TGTGCCAGCAGTTATCGGCCTAGCGGGGATGAGCAGTTCTTC.

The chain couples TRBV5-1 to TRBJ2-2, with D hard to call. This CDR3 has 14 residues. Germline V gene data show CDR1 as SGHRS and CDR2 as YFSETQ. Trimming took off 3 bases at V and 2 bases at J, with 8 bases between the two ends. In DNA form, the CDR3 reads TGCGCCAGCAGCTGGGCCATTAACACCGGGGAGCTGTTTTTT. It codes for CASSWAINTGELFF.

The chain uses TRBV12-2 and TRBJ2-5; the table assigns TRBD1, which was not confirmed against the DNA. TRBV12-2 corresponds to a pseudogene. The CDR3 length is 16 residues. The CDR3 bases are TGTGCAAGTCGTCCCCGGGCAGGGGGTTTTCAAGAGACCCAGTACTTC. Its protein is CASRPRAGGFQETQYF.

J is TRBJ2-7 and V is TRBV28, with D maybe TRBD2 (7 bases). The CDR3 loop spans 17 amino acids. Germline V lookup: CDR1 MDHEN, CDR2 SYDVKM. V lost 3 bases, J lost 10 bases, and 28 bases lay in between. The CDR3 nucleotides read TGTGCCAGCAGTTTCGGGGGGAAAGCTCGAGCGGAGGGGGTACAGTACTTC. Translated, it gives CASSFGGKARAEGVQYF.

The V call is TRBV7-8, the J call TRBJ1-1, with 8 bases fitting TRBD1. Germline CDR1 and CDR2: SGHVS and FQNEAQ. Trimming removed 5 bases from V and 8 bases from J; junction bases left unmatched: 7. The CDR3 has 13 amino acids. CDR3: CASSPQDREEAFF. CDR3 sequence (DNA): TGTGCCAGCAGCCCCCAGGACAGGGAAGAAGCTTTCTTT.

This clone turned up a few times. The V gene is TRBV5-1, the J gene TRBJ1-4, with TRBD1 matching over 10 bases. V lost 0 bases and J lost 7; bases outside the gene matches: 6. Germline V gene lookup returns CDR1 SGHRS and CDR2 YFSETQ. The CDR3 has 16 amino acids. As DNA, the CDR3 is TGCGCCAGCAGCTTGGGGCCGACAGGGGGCTCTGAAAAACTGTTTTTT. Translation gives CASSLGPTGGSEKLFF.

The CDR3, as DNA: TGTGCCAGCAGCTTAAGAGGGGGTCAGGGCTACACCTTC. Protein product: CASSLRGGQGYTF. V is TRBV7-2 and J is TRBJ1-2; tentatively, D is TRBD1 (6 bases). The CDR3 has 13 residues. V was pared by 2 bases and J by 8 bases, with 12 bases between. Germline CDR1 SGHTA, CDR2 FQGNSA.

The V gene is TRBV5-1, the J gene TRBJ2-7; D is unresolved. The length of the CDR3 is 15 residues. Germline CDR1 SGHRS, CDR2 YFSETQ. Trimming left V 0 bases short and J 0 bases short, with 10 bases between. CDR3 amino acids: CASSLARITSYEQYF. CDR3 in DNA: TGCGCCAGCAGCTTGGCGCGGATAACCTCCTACGAGCAGTACTTC.

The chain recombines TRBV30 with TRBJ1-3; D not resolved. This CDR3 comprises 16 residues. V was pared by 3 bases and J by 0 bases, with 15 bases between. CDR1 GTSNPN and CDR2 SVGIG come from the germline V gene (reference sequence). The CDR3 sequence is CAWRQPNLFSGNTIYF. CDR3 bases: TGTGCCTGGAGACAACCCAATCTCTTCTCTGGAAACACCATATATTTT.

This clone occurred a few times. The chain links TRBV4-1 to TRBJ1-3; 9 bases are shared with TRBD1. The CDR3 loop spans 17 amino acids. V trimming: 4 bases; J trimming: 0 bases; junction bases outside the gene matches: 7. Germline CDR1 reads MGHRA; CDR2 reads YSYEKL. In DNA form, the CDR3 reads TGCGCCAGCAGCCCGACAGGGGGATATAGCTCTGGAAACACCATATATTTT. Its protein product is CASSPTGGYSSGNTIYF.

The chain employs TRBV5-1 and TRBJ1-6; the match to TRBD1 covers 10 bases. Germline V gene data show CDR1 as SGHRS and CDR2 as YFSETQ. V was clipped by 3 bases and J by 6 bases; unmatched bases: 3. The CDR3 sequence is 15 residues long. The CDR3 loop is CASSSRQGANSPLHF. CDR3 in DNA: TGCGCCAGCAGCTCCCGACAGGGGGCTAATTCACCCCTCCACTTT.

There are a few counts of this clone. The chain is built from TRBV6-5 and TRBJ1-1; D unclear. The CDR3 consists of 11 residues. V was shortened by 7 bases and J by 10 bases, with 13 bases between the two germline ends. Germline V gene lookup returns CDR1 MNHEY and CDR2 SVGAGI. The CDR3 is CASIEEGRAFF. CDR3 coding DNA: TGTGCCAGCATCGAAGAGGGTAGAGCTTTCTTT.

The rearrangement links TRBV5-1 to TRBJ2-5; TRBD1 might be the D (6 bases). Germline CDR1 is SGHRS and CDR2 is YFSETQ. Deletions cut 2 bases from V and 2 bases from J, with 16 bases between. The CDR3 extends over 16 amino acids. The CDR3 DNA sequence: TGCGCCAGCAGCTTACATCCGGCGGACAGTCAAGAGACCCAGTACTTC. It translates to CASSLHPADSQETQYF.